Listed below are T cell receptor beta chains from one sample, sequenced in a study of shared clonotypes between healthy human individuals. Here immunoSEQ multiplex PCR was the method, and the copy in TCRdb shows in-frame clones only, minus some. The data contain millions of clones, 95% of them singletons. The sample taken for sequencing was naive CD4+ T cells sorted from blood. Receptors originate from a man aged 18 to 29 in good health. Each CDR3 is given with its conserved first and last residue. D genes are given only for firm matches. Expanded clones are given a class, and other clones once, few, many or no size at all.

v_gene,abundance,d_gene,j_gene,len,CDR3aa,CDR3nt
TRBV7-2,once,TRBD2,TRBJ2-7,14,CASSLGLAGVEQYF,TGTGCCAGCAGCTTGGGACTAGCGGGAGTCGAGCAGTACTTC
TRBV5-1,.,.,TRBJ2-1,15,CASSASALTADEQFF,TGCGCCAGCAGTGCTAGCGCATTAACGGCCGATGAGCAGTTCTTC
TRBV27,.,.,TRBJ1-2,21,CASRQAKQPILWGDSYYGYTF,TGTGCCAGCAGACAAGCCAAGCAGCCCATTTTATGGGGAGATTCCTACTATGGCTACACCTTC
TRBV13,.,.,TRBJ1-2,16,CASSLGGLGLIYGYTF,TGTGCCAGCAGCTTAGGAGGCCTTGGGCTGATCTATGGCTACACCTTC
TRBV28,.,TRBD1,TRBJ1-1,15,CASSLHRGFDTEAFF,TGTGCCAGCAGTTTACACAGGGGGTTTGACACTGAAGCTTTCTTT
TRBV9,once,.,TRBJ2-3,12,CASSVLADTQYF,TGTGCCAGCAGCGTTCTAGCAGATACGCAGTATTTT
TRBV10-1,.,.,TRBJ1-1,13,CASSDPRGTEAFF,TGCGCCAGCAGTGATCCAAGGGGCACTGAAGCTTTCTTT
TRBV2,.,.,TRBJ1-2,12,CASRASTYGYTF,TGTGCCAGCAGGGCTAGTACCTATGGCTACACCTTC
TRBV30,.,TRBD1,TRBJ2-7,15,CAWSTGQGTPYEQYF,TGTGCCTGGAGTACCGGACAGGGGACTCCCTACGAGCAGTACTTC
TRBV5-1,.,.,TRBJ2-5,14,CASRGTSPTFTQYF,TGCGCCAGCAGGGGGACATCTCCTACTTTTACCCAGTACTTC
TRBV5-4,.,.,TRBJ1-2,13,CASSFKELYGYTF,TGTGCCAGCAGCTTTAAGGAACTATATGGCTACACCTTC
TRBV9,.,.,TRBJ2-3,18,CASSVTPQRGSGTDTQYF,TGTGCCAGCAGCGTTACCCCTCAACGGGGCTCGGGCACAGATACGCAGTATTTT
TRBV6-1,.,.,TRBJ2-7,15,CASSTRDAMNYEQYF,TGTGCCAGCAGTACCCGGGACGCAATGAACTACGAGCAGTACTTC
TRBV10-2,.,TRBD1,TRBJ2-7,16,CASSNYAGTGYDEQYF,TGCGCCAGCAGCAACTATGCCGGGACAGGGTACGACGAGCAGTACTTC
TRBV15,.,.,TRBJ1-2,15,CATSRKYRDDYGYTF,TGTGCCACCAGCAGAAAGTACAGGGATGACTATGGCTACACCTTC
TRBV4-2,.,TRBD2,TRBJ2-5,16,CASSQATSGSRETQYF,TGTGCCAGCAGCCAGGCCACTAGCGGCTCGCGAGAGACCCAGTACTTC
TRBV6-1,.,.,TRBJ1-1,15,CASSAGDSMNTEAFF,TGTGCCAGCAGTGCTGGAGACAGCATGAACACTGAAGCTTTCTTT
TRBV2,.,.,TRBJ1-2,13,CASSYRDGVGYTF,TGTGCCAGCAGTTACAGGGATGGGGTTGGCTACACCTTC
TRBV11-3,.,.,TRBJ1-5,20,CASSLPQRDRYARWNQPQHF,TGTGCCAGCAGCTTGCCCCAACGGGACCGATACGCTCGATGGAATCAGCCCCAGCATTTT
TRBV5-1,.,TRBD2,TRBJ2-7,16,CASSLGGSGSPSEQYF,TGCGCCAGCAGCTTGGGTGGTAGCGGGAGCCCAAGCGAGCAGTACTTC
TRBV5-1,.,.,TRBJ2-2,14,CASSLTGTTGELFF,TGCGCCAGCAGCTTAACCGGGACCACCGGGGAGCTGTTTTTT
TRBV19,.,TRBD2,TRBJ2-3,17,CASSIYGTSGSTDTQYF,TGTGCCAGTAGTATCTACGGGACTAGCGGTAGCACAGATACGCAGTATTTT
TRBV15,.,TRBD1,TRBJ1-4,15,CATSRDSAGGEKLFF,TGTGCCACCAGCAGGGACTCGGCAGGGGGTGAAAAACTGTTTTTT
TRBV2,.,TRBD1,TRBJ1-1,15,CASSQMTGWNTEAFF,TGTGCCAGCAGCCAGATGACAGGGTGGAACACTGAAGCTTTCTTT
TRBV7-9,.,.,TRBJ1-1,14,CAGTLPLMNTEAFF,TGTGCCGGTACTCTGCCCCTTATGAACACTGAAGCTTTCTTT
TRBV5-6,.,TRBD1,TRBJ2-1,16,CASSFRGQRPYNEQFF,TGTGCCAGCAGCTTTAGGGGACAGCGTCCTTACAATGAGCAGTTCTTC
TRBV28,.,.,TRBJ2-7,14,CASSPREIFREQYF,TGTGCCAGCAGCCCCCGAGAGATCTTTCGTGAGCAGTACTTC
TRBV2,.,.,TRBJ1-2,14,CASGKGAQNYGYTF,TGTGCCAGCGGAAAAGGAGCCCAGAACTATGGCTACACCTTC
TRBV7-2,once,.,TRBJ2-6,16,CASSRSPTVGANVLTF,TGTGCCAGCAGCCGATCTCCTACTGTGGGGGCCAACGTCCTGACTTTC
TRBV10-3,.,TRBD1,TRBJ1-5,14,CAISETGGVAPQHF,TGTGCCATCAGTGAGACAGGGGGCGTTGCACCCCAGCATTTT
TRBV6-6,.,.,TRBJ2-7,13,CASDKGGSYEQYF,TGTGCCAGCGATAAAGGAGGGTCCTACGAGCAGTACTTC
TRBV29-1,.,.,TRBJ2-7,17,CSVVTIRSGRSSYEQYF,TGCAGCGTTGTAACGATTCGCTCCGGACGGAGCTCCTACGAGCAGTACTTC
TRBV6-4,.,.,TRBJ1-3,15,CASSARQTSGNTIYF,TGTGCCAGCAGTGCCAGACAGACCTCTGGAAACACCATATATTTT
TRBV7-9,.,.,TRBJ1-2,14,CASSVDTGGFGYTF,TGTGCCAGCAGCGTCGACACAGGTGGTTTCGGCTACACCTTC
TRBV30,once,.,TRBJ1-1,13,CAWSGDRDTEAFF,TGTGCCTGGAGTGGCGACAGAGACACTGAAGCTTTCTTT
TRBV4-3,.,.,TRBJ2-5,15,CASSQDYGVWETQYF,TGCGCCAGCAGCCAAGATTATGGGGTCTGGGAGACCCAGTACTTC
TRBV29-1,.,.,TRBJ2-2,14,CSVGGQPNTGELFF,TGCAGCGTTGGAGGACAGCCGAACACCGGGGAGCTGTTTTTT
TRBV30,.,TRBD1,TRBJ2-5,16,CAWSVQGQGVLGTQYF,TGTGCCTGGAGTGTACAAGGACAGGGGGTCCTAGGGACCCAGTACTTC
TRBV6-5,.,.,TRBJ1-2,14,CASRDGGTNYGYTF,TGTGCCAGTAGGGACGGCGGTACTAACTATGGCTACACCTTC
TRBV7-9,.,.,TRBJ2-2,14,CASSPISRTGELFF,TGTGCCAGCAGCCCCATCTCAAGAACCGGGGAGCTGTTTTTT
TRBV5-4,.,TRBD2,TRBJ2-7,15,CASSLGLADVYEQYF,TGTGCCAGCAGCTTGGGGCTAGCGGACGTCTACGAGCAGTACTTC
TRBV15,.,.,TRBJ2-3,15,CATSRDEASIDTQYF,TGTGCCACCAGCAGAGATGAGGCCTCGATAGATACGCAGTATTTT
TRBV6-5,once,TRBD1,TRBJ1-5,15,CASASTGGTSQPQHF,TGTGCCAGCGCATCCACAGGGGGCACGAGTCAGCCCCAGCATTTT
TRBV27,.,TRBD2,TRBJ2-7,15,CASSPSSSGRMEQYF,TGTGCCAGCAGTCCGAGCTCTAGCGGGAGGATGGAGCAGTACTTC
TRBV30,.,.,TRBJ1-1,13,CAWGVGSNTEAFF,TGTGCCTGGGGGGTCGGGAGTAACACTGAAGCTTTCTTT
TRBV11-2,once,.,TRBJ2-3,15,CASSPEGVGTDTQYF,TGTGCCAGCAGCCCCGAAGGGGTGGGCACAGATACGCAGTATTTT
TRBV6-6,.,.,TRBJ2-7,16,CASSYGLNTNSYEQYF,TGTGCCAGCAGTTACGGCCTGAATACTAACTCCTACGAGCAGTACTTC
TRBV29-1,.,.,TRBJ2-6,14,CSVATGSGANVLTF,TGCAGCGTGGCGACAGGAAGTGGGGCCAACGTCCTGACTTTC
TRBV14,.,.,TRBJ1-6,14,CASSQVGGNSPLHF,TGTGCCAGCAGCCAAGTTGGAGGAAATTCACCCCTCCACTTT
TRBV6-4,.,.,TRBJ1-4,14,CASRGGNRREKLFF,TGTGCCAGCAGGGGGGGAAACAGGCGAGAAAAACTGTTTTTT
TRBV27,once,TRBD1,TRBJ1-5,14,CASSPDRGHQPQHF,TGTGCCAGCAGCCCCGACAGGGGGCATCAGCCCCAGCATTTT
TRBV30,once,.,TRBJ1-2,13,CAWRGAGSYGYTF,TGTGCCTGGAGGGGAGCCGGGAGCTATGGCTACACCTTC
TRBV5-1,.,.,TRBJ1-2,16,CASSLAGGFKNYGYTF,TGCGCCAGCAGCTTGGCCGGGGGCTTCAAAAACTATGGCTACACCTTC